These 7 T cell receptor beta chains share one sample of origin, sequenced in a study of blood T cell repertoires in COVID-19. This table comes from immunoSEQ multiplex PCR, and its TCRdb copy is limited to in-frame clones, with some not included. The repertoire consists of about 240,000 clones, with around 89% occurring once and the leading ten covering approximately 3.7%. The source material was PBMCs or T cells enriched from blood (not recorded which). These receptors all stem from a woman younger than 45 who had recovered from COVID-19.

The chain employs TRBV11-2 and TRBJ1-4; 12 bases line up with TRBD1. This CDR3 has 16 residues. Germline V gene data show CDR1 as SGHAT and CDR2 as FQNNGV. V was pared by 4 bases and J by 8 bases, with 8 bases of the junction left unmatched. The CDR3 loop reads CASSSSVGTGGEKLFF. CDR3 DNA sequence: TGTGCCAGCAGCTCTAGTGTTGGGACAGGGGGCGAAAAACTGTTTTTT.

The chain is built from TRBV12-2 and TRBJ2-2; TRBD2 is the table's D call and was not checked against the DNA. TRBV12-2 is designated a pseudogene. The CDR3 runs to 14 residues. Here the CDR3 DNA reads TGTGCAAGTCGCCGCGGGGCGCTTACCGGGGAGCTGTTTTTT. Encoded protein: CASRRGALTGELFF.

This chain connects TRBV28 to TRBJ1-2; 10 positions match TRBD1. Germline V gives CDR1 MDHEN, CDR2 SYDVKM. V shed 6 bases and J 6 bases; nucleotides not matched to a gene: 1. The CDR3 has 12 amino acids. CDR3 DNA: TGTGCCAGCAGGACAGGGGGCCATGGCTACACCTTC. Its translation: CASRTGGHGYTF.

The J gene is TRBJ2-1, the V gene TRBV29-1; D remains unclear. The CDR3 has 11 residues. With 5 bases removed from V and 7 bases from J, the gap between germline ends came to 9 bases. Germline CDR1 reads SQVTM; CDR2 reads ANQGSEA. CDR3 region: CSVSVTNEQFF. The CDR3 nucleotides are TGCAGCGTTTCCGTTACTAATGAGCAGTTCTTC.

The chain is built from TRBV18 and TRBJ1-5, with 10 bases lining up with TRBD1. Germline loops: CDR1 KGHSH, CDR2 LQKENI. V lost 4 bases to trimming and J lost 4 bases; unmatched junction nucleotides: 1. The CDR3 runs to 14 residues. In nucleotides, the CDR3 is TGTGCCAGCTCACGGGACAGGGGAAATCAGCCCCAGCATTTT. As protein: CASSRDRGNQPQHF.

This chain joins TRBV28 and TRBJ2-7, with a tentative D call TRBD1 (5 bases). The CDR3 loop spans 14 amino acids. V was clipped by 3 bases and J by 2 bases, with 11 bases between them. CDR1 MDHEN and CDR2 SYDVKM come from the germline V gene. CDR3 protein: CASSFGDRAYEQYF. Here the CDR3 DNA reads TGTGCCAGCAGTTTCGGAGACAGAGCCTACGAGCAGTACTTC.

The CDR3 sequence is CASSVAGGRGEQFF. In nucleotides, the CDR3 is TGTGCCAGCAGTGTAGCGGGAGGGAGAGGTGAGCAGTTCTTC. The chain has TRBV14 and TRBJ2-1, with 11 bases matching TRBD2. J was trimmed by 9 bases and V by 6 bases; bases with no gene match: 7. This CDR3 is built from 14 residues. In germline, CDR1 is SGHDN, CDR2 FVKESK.